A single sample gave rise to the 9 T cell receptor beta chains below, sequenced in a study of T cells in Graves' hyperthyroidism and ophthalmopathy (dated by TCRdb to about 2019). The library was produced with multiplex PCR. TCRdb records Illumina HiSeq 2000 as the sequencer. TCR beta CDR3 regions were amplified from RNA transcripts. The TCR CDR3 was subjected to a first round of RT-PCR using the HTBI primer set and the Qiagen OneStep RT-PCR kit. TCRdb reworked the public reads: Q25 trimming with fastp, MiXCR clone assembly, productive beta chains retained. Rows matching on CDR3 protein sequence are summarized as one entry with the most common DNA and genes. The sample table records more than 300,000 distinct CDR3 sequences; around 15% of these occur just once. The leading ten clones occupy around a fifth of the sample. The sample comprised blood. These receptor sequences come from a woman in her 30s with Graves' ophthalmopathy.

The sample holds many counts of this clonotype. The chain has TRBV7-2 and TRBJ2-1; D possibly matches TRBD1 or TRBD2 (5 bases each). The CDR3 runs to 14 residues. V lost 6 bases, J lost 4 bases, and 13 bases lay in between. Germline V lookup: CDR1 SGHTA, CDR2 FQGNSA. The CDR3 is CASRLRDQYNEQFF. For the CDR3, the DNA is TGTGCCAGCAGGCTGAGGGACCAATACAATGAGCAGTTCTTC.

Points on this clonotype: A much more abundant neighbour one base away suggests this may be a read error. The CDR3 here is CTSSYGGKTNYGYTF. The CDR3 region has the DNA TGTACCAGCAGTTACGGGGGCAAGACCAACTATGGCTACACCTTC. The genes are TRBV6-2 or TRBV6-3 and TRBJ1-2, with a weak D call TRBD1 (6 bases). Germline V lookup: CDR1 MNHEY, CDR2 SVGEGT. This CDR3 is 15 amino acids long.

This clonotype has a count of ten or more. V and J are TRBV2 and TRBJ1-4; 7 bases map to TRBD1. The CDR3 runs 13 residues. CDR1 SNHLY and CDR2 FYNNEI come from the germline V gene. J was trimmed by 3 bases and V by 9 bases; bases with no gene match: 4. In DNA form, the CDR3 reads TGTGCCAGGGGGACAGCTTCTAATGAAAAACTGTTTTTT. Its protein is CARGTASNEKLFF.

The V and J genes are TRBV12-5 and TRBJ1-2; TRBD1 matches 7 bases. Trimming at V came to 5 bases and at J to 8 bases, leaving 11 bases not matched to a gene. The CDR3 extends over 14 amino acids. Germline CDR1 is LGHNT and CDR2 is FRNRAP. This chain's CDR3 is CASGLTRGTGGYTF. Here the CDR3 DNA reads TGTGCTAGTGGTCTCACCAGGGGGACTGGGGGCTACACCTTC.

This clonotype was detected many times. The V gene is TRBV29-1, the J gene TRBJ2-7; 8 bases match TRBD1. CDR3 length equals 13 residues. V lost 7 bases, J lost 5 bases, and 10 bases stayed unmatched. The germline CDR1 and CDR2 sequences are SQVTM and ANQGSEA. In nucleotides, the CDR3 is TGCAGCGCCGGGGACAGGACCTATGACGAGCAGTACTTC. Encoded protein: CSAGDRTYDEQYF.

The V gene is TRBV12-3 or TRBV12-4, the J gene TRBJ1-5; 7 bases are shared with TRBD1. The CDR3 is 16 amino acids. Unmatched junction bases numbered 11, after V lost 3 bases and J lost 6 bases. CDR3 nucleotide sequence: TGTGCCAGCAGTTTTGTCGGGACAGCCGGCAGTCAGCCCCAGCATTTT. Translating gives CASSFVGTAGSQPQHF.

The chain is built from TRBV25-1 and TRBJ2-4; 9 nucleotides line up with TRBD1. CDR3 size: 14 residues. V was pared by 3 bases and J by 8 bases, with 5 bases of the junction left unmatched. Germline CDR1 MGHDK, CDR2 SYGVNS. The CDR3 spells CASSDLGQGDIQYF. Written as DNA, the CDR3 is TGTGCCAGCAGTGATCTGGGACAGGGCGACATTCAGTACTTC. Based on the CDR3 plus reference TRBV25-1 and TRBJ2-4, the full variable domain is EADIYQTPRYLVIGTGKKITLECSQTMGHDKMYWYQQDPGMELHLIHYSYGVNSTEKGDLSSESTVSRIRTEHFPLTLESARPSHTSQYLCASSDLGQGDIQYFGAGTRLSVL.

The chain carries TRBV6-5 and TRBJ1-5; D remains unclear. Germline lookup yields CDR1 MNHEY and CDR2 SVGAGI. The CDR3 is made up of 17 amino acids. Trimming took 2 bases from V and 3 from J, leaving 17 bases between them. Here the CDR3 reads CASSYPTDRSYNQPQHF. The CDR3 nucleotides are TGTGCCAGCAGTTACCCGACGGACCGCAGCTACAATCAGCCCCAGCATTTT.

This clonotype was seen ten or more times. The chain carries TRBV12-3 or TRBV12-4 and TRBJ1-2; TRBD1 matches 7 bases. The CDR3 spans 14 residues. The V segment lost 5 bases and the J segment 4 bases; nucleotides outside the gene matches: 7. The CDR3 region is CASSATGSSYGYTF. The CDR3 DNA is TGTGCCAGCAGTGCGACAGGGAGTAGCTATGGCTACACCTTC.